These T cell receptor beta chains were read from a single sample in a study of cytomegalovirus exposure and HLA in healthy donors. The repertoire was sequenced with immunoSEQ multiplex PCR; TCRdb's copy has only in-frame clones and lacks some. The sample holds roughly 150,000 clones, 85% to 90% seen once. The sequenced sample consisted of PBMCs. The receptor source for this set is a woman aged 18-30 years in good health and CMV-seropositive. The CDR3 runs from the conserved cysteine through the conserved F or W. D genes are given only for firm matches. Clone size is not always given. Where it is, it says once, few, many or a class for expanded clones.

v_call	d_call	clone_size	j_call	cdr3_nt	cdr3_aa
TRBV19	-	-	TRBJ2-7	TGTGCCAGTAGTATATCTCTGGCTAGCTCCTACGAGCAGTACTTC	CASSISLASSYEQYF
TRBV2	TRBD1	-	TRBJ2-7	TGTGCCAGCAGTGTGGACAGGGTAAGCTACGAGCAGTACTTC	CASSVDRVSYEQYF
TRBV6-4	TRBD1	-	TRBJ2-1	TGTGCCAGCAGTGAGAGACAGGGGAGTGAGCAGTTCTTC	CASSERQGSEQFF
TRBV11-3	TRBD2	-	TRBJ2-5	TGTGCCAGCAGCGCGGGACTAGCGGAAGAGACCCAGTACTTC	CASSAGLAEETQYF
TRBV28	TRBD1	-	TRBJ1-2	TGTGCCAGCAGTAAAGGACAGGGGAACTATGGCTACACCTTC	CASSKGQGNYGYTF
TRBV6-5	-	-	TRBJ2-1	TGTGCCAGCAGCAAGCAAAACAATGAGCAGTTCTTC	CASSKQNNEQFF
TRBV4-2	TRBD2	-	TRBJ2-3	TGTGCCAGCAGCCAGGGAATTCTAGCGGGAGATGTAAGAGGTACAGATACGCAGTATTTT	CASSQGILAGDVRGTDTQYF
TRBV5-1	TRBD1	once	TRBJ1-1	TGCGCCAGCAGCTTAGGGACAGGGGCGGGGAACACTGAAGCTTTCTTT	CASSLGTGAGNTEAFF
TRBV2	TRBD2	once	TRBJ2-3	TGTGCCAGCAGTCGACCTCCGGGACTAGCGGGAGTAAAAGATACGCAGTATTTT	CASSRPPGLAGVKDTQYF
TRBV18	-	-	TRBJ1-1	TGTGCCAGCTCACCACCCGGGGGGGAGGGGAACACTGAAGCTTTCTTT	CASSPPGGEGNTEAFF
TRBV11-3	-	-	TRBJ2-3	TGTGCCAGCAGCCCCCGTGATACGCAGTATTTT	CASSPRDTQYF
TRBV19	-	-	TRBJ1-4	TGTGCCAGTAGTGTCGAGGCGTCGGTAATAGAAAAACTGTTTTTT	CASSVEASVIEKLFF
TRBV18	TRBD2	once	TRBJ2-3	TGTGCCAGCTCGCAACCCCCACTAGCGTGGAGCACAGATACGCAGTATTTT	CASSQPPLAWSTDTQYF
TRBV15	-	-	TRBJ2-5	TGTGCCACCAGCAGAGGGCCCCAACGGGGTGAGACCCAGTACTTC	CATSRGPQRGETQYF
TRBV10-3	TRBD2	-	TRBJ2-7	TGTGCCATCAGTCCCATAAGACTAGCGGGAGGCCCATCCTACGAGCAGTACTTC	CAISPIRLAGGPSYEQYF
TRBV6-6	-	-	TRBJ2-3	TGTGCCAGCAGTCCGAGACAGGCCGGGTCCACAGATACGCAGTATTTT	CASSPRQAGSTDTQYF
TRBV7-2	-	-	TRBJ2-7	TGTGCCAGCAGCTTAGTGTCGGGGGAATCCTACGAGCAGTACTTC	CASSLVSGESYEQYF